Following are 8 T cell receptor beta chains from one sample sequenced in a study of Ad26.COV2.S vaccination and SARS-CoV-2 variants. Some clones are missing from TCRdb's copy, which holds only in-frame ones; the method was immunoSEQ multiplex PCR. The repertoire has under 400,000 clones, 80% to 90% of them found once; the top ten carry more than 3%. Treatment in this sample: some 20 received Ad26.COV2.S at low or high dose, single or two shots; roughly 5 received placebo; per-sample allocation not given. The study sampled participants on day 63 after the first vaccine or placebo injection. This specimen consisted of peripheral blood, obtained in a trial of Ad26.COV2.S vaccine versus placebo. Receptors were obtained from a person aged 18-65 years who received the Ad26.COV2.S COVID-19 vaccine or a placebo.

V and J are TRBV4-1 and TRBJ1-2; TRBD1 aligns across 8 bases. With V trimmed by 3 bases and J by 5 bases, 2 bases remained unmatched. The CDR3 is made up of 13 amino acids. Germline V gene sequence: CDR1 MGHRA, CDR2 YSYEKL. Here the CDR3 reads CASSHDRGYGYTF. The CDR3 bases are TGCGCCAGCAGCCATGACAGGGGTTATGGCTACACCTTC.

V and J are TRBV4-3 and TRBJ1-5; 11 positions agree with TRBD1. Germline-derived CDR1 and CDR2 are LGHNA and YSLEER. The ends lost 5 bases at V and 2 bases at J; junction bases unmatched: 8. The CDR3 totals 17 residues. The CDR3 loop is CASSAGTGGLGNQPQHF. The CDR3 DNA sequence: TGCGCCAGCAGCGCCGGGACAGGGGGACTAGGCAATCAGCCCCAGCATTTT.

This rearrangement joins TRBV19 to TRBJ2-1; 7 bases fit TRBD1. J gave up 2 bases and V 5 bases, and 6 bases lay outside the gene matches. The CDR3 has 15 amino acids. CDR1 is LNHDA and CDR2 is SQIVND in the germline V gene (reference sequence). The CDR3 loop reads CASSGGQWAYNEQFF. In nucleotides, the CDR3 is TGTGCCAGTAGTGGGGGACAGTGGGCCTACAATGAGCAGTTCTTC.

V usage is TRBV4-3 and J usage is TRBJ2-1; D is unclear. The V gene's germline CDR1 is LGHNA and CDR2 YSLEER. The V and J ends lost 0 bases and 5 bases respectively, with 5 bases between them. The CDR3 is 13 residues long. CDR3 DNA sequence: TGCGCCAGCAGCCAAGATGGTGACAATGAGCAGTTCTTC. It encodes CASSQDGDNEQFF.

This chain connects TRBV12-3 or TRBV12-4 to TRBJ2-1, with a tentative D call TRBD1 (5 bases). V shed 3 bases and J shed 13 bases, with 13 bases lying between them. The CDR3 contains 12 residues. This chain's CDR3 is CASSFGQGFQFF. The CDR3, as DNA: TGTGCCAGCAGTTTTGGGCAGGGATTTCAGTTCTTC.

V gene TRBV30 combines with J gene TRBJ1-1; D perhaps matches TRBD1 (6 bases). The germline gives CDR1 GTSNPN, CDR2 SVGIG (reference sequence). The CDR3 consists of 13 residues. V was pared by 4 bases and J by 1 base, with 10 bases between. CDR3 DNA: TGTGCCTGGAATAGGGGGGGGAACACTGAAGCTTTCTTT. Translating gives CAWNRGGNTEAFF. Filled out from reference TRBV30 and TRBJ1-1, the complete variable domain reads SQTIHQWPATLVQPVGSPLSLECTVEGTSNPNLYWYRQAAGRGLQLLFYSVGIGQISSEVPQNLSASRPQDRQFILSSKKLLLSDSGFYLCAWNRGGNTEAFFGQGTRLTVV.

The chain joins TRBV5-1 to TRBJ2-1; the match to TRBD2 covers 11 bases. CDR1 and CDR2 from the germline V gene are SGHRS and YFSETQ. J lost 8 bases, V lost 1 base, and 5 bases had no gene match. The CDR3 totals 15 residues. CDR3 nucleotide sequence: TGCGCCAGCAGCTTGTATACTAGCGGGGGCGATGAGCAGTTCTTC. Translating it yields CASSLYTSGGDEQFF. Full variable domain (remainder filled in from reference TRBV5-1 and TRBJ2-1): KAGVTQTPRYLIKTRGQQVTLSCSPISGHRSVSWYQQTPGQGLQFLFEYFSETQRNKGNFPGRFSGRQFSNSRSEMNVSTLELGDSALYLCASSLYTSGGDEQFFGPGTRLTVL.

The J gene is TRBJ2-1, the V gene TRBV6-1, with 10 bases identical to TRBD2. Germline V gene sequence: CDR1 MNHNS, CDR2 SASEGT. V lost 0 bases and J lost 6; bases outside the gene matches: 5. The CDR3 has 16 amino acids. CDR3 nucleotide sequence: TGTGCCAGCAGTGAAGCGCCTAGCGGGGGAACCAATGAGCAGTTCTTC. This encodes CASSEAPSGGTNEQFF.